These T cell receptor beta chains were read from a single sample in a study of blood T cell repertoires in COVID-19. Assay used: immunoSEQ multiplex PCR; TCRdb lists only in-frame clones, some missing. The sample yields 200,000 to 250,000 clones, under 90% seen once. Sequencing was performed on peripheral blood. These receptor sequences come from a woman aged 80 or older with acute or convalescent COVID-19. Each CDR3 is given with its conserved first and last residue. D genes are given only for firm matches. Only some rows state a clone size, as once, few, many or a class for expanded clones.

len	abundance	v_gene	j_gene	d_gene	CDR3nt	CDR3aa
16	once	TRBV7-4	TRBJ2-3	.	TGTGCCAGCAGCCCAAAGGCCGGGGGGCGGGCAGATACGCAGTATTTT	CASSPKAGGRADTQYF
15	once	TRBV4-1	TRBJ1-1	.	TGCGCCAGCGGCAGGGGAGGAGGGGGGGACACTGAAGCTTTCTTT	CASGRGGGGDTEAFF
17	.	TRBV7-3	TRBJ2-2	TRBD2	TGTGCCAGCAGCTTAAGTGGGGGACTAGCGACCACCGGGGAGCTGTTTTTT	CASSLSGGLATTGELFF
13	.	TRBV19	TRBJ1-4	TRBD1	TGTGCCAGTAACCGACAGGGGTTCGAAAAACTGTTTTTT	CASNRQGFEKLFF
13	.	TRBV5-1	TRBJ1-1	.	TGCGCCAGCAGCGTGACAGAGAAGACTGAAGCTTTCTTT	CASSVTEKTEAFF
18	once	TRBV19	TRBJ1-2	TRBD1	TGTGCCAGTAGTACGCCCAATCGTCCGGGACAGGTCTTTTATGGCTACACCTTC	CASSTPNRPGQVFYGYTF
15	.	TRBV5-5	TRBJ2-2	.	TGTGCCAGCAGCTTGAGAGGGAGCCACACCGGGGAGCTGTTTTTT	CASSLRGSHTGELFF
15	.	TRBV19	TRBJ1-5	.	TGTGCCAGTAGTATACGAGTTTTTAGCAATCAGCCCCAGCATTTT	CASSIRVFSNQPQHF
13	.	TRBV6-5	TRBJ1-6	.	TGTGCCAGCAGTACGGGAGGTGATTCACCCCTCCACTTT	CASSTGGDSPLHF
17	.	TRBV19	TRBJ2-3	TRBD2	TGTGCCAGTAGTGGCGGGACTAGCGTAGGTGGCGCAGATACGCAGTATTTT	CASSGGTSVGGADTQYF
15	.	TRBV9	TRBJ1-1	.	TGTGCCAGCAGCCCCCCGGACTACTATGGGACTGAAGCTTTCTTT	CASSPPDYYGTEAFF
16	.	TRBV7-2	TRBJ1-6	.	TGTGCCAGCAGCTTAGCCGCCAGGGGCTTAGGCTCACCCCTCCACTTT	CASSLAARGLGSPLHF
12	.	TRBV5-8	TRBJ1-2	.	TGTGCCAGCAGCTTGGGCACAGGGGGCTACACCTTC	CASSLGTGGYTF
15	.	TRBV7-9	TRBJ2-3	.	TGTGCCAGCAGCTTAGTACAGGGTGGCACAGATACGCAGTATTTT	CASSLVQGGTDTQYF
15	.	TRBV5-4	TRBJ2-7	.	TGTGCCAGCAGCTTTAAGACTTTCGTTTCCTACGAGCAGTACTTC	CASSFKTFVSYEQYF
15	few	TRBV6-5	TRBJ1-3	.	TGTGCCAGCAGGCGGACAGTTGGCTCTGGAAACACCATATATTTT	CASRRTVGSGNTIYF
14	.	TRBV7-3	TRBJ2-1	TRBD2	TGTGCCAGCAGCTTAACAGGGACTAGCAATGAGCAGTTCTTC	CASSLTGTSNEQFF
10	few	TRBV29-1	TRBJ2-1	.	TGCAGCGTACGGCAGGGAGAGCAGTTCTTC	CSVRQGEQFF
14	.	TRBV5-1	TRBJ2-1	.	TGCGCCAGCAGCTTAGAAAATCTCAGGGGTGAGCAGTTCTTC	CASSLENLRGEQFF
14	.	TRBV30	TRBJ2-5	TRBD2	TGTGCCTGGACGTACGGCGGGGGGGCTGAGACCCAGTACTTC	CAWTYGGGAETQYF
13	.	TRBV7-2	TRBJ2-5	.	TGTGCCAGCTCCAGGGGGGCACAAGAGACCCAGTACTTC	CASSRGAQETQYF
13	.	TRBV6-5	TRBJ1-1	.	TGTGCCGCTTCTTTACGGGGGGCTTCTGAAGCTTTCTTT	CAASLRGASEAFF
14	many	TRBV5-8	TRBJ2-7	.	TGTGCCAGCAGCCATACAGGGTATCGGGCCGAGCAGTACTTC	CASSHTGYRAEQYF
17	.	TRBV7-7	TRBJ1-1	TRBD1	TGTGCCAGCAGCCCACCCAGGGGGCGCAGGAAGAGCACTGAAGCTTTCTTT	CASSPPRGRRKSTEAFF
16	few	TRBV4-3	TRBJ1-2	.	TGCGCCAGCAGCCAAGGGGCAGGACAGCGATATCAGGGCTACACCTTC	CASSQGAGQRYQGYTF
15	.	TRBV9	TRBJ1-3	.	TGTGCCAGCAGCAAAGACTGGTCCTCTGGAAACACCATATATTTT	CASSKDWSSGNTIYF
14	.	TRBV6-5	TRBJ1-3	TRBD1	TGTGCCAGCAGCTCGACAGGGTTCGGGGACACCATATATTTT	CASSSTGFGDTIYF
19	.	TRBV5-1	TRBJ2-2	TRBD2	TGCGCCAGCCGCGGCCAGATGGTAGCGGGCCCCGCGAACACCGGGGAGCTGTTTTTT	CASRGQMVAGPANTGELFF
17	.	TRBV9	TRBJ1-1	TRBD1	TGTGCCAGCAGCAACCCGGGACAGGGGGACATGAACACTGAAGCTTTCTTT	CASSNPGQGDMNTEAFF
15	.	TRBV18	TRBJ2-7	TRBD1	TGTGCCAGCTCACCAGGACAGGGCCTCACCTACGAGCAGTACTTC	CASSPGQGLTYEQYF
14	.	TRBV19	TRBJ1-5	TRBD1	TGTGCCAGTACCTATGGACAGGGCAATCAGCCCCAGCATTTT	CASTYGQGNQPQHF
13	.	TRBV11-1	TRBJ1-1	.	TGTGCCAGCAGCTTAGAAGGGGGACGCGAAGCTTTCTTT	CASSLEGGREAFF
21	.	TRBV5-1	TRBJ2-6	TRBD1	TGCGCCAGCAGCCGGGACCCGGGACAGGGGGCACCTCTCTCTGGGGCCAACGTCCTGACTTTC	CASSRDPGQGAPLSGANVLTF